Presented here are 22 T cell receptor beta chains from one specimen sequenced in a study of T cells in localized non-small cell lung cancer. Sequenced by immunoSEQ multiplex PCR; TCRdb stores in-frame clones only, minus some. The sample yields roughly 50,000 clones, about four fifths seen once. The source was peripheral blood, collected before any cancer treatment. These receptors all come from a female donor at least 60 years old with stage II squamous cell lung carcinoma.

This clone was seen a single time. CDR3 residues: CASKGGGAGETQYF. In DNA, the CDR3 is TGCGCCAGCAAAGGAGGGGGGGCCGGGGAGACCCAGTACTTC. The genes are TRBV5-1 and TRBJ2-5; tentatively, D is TRBD2 (7 bases). Trimming shortened V by 6 bases and J by 5 bases, and 17 bases separated the two germline ends. The CDR3 sequence is 14 residues long. Per germline, CDR1 SGHRS and CDR2 YFSETQ.

This chain connects TRBV6-5 to TRBJ1-2; no clear D gene. Per the germline V gene, CDR1 is MNHEY and CDR2 is SVGAGI. Between the trimmed V and J ends, which lost 0 bases and 6 bases, there was a span of 14 bases. There are 15 residues in the CDR3. The DNA of the CDR3 is TGTGCCAGCAGTTACTCGAGAGAGGGAAAGAATGGCTACACCTTC. This encodes CASSYSREGKNGYTF.

The V gene is TRBV9, the J gene TRBJ1-1; 10 nucleotides agree with TRBD1. The V gene end was trimmed by 4 bases and the J gene end by 4 bases; junction bases not matched to a gene: 4. The CDR3 runs to 14 residues. The V gene's germline CDR1 is SGDLS and CDR2 YYNGEE. CDR3: CASSPRTGGTEAFF. CDR3 coding DNA: TGTGCCAGCAGCCCCCGGACAGGGGGCACTGAAGCTTTCTTT.

This rearrangement joins TRBV7-2 to TRBJ1-2; D remains unclear. Trimming left V 2 bases short and J 6 bases short, with 10 bases between. This CDR3 has 13 residues. Germline CDR1 SGHTA, CDR2 FQGNSA. The CDR3 reads CASSLRRRDGYTF. The CDR3 coding sequence is TGTGCCAGCAGCTTAAGGAGGAGGGATGGCTACACCTTC.

This chain connects TRBV2 to TRBJ2-2; D unresolved. The V end lost 5 bases, the J end lost 4 bases, and 11 bases lay between the germline ends. Germline CDR1 reads SNHLY; CDR2 reads FYNNEI. This CDR3 region has 14 residues. The CDR3 DNA is TGTGCCAGCAGTTACAAAGGATCCACCGGGGAGCTGTTTTTT. This sequence encodes CASSYKGSTGELFF.

The chain carries TRBV10-2 and TRBJ1-6; D not resolved. Trimming took 2 bases from V and 8 from J, leaving 10 bases between them. The germline CDR1 and CDR2 sequences are WSHSY and SAAADI. The CDR3 covers 14 residues. The CDR3 loop is CASSEGLNYSPLHF. The CDR3 DNA follows: TGCGCCAGCAGTGAGGGCCTCAACTATTCACCCCTCCACTTT.

The chain carries TRBV6-6 and TRBJ2-2; D gene unclear. Germline V CDR1 and CDR2: MNHNY, SVGAGI (reference sequence). V lost 2 bases and J 1 base, leaving 5 bases between the germline ends. The CDR3 contains 14 residues. CDR3 sequence reads: CASSYGRNTGELFF. CDR3 DNA: TGTGCCAGCAGTTACGGGCGGAACACCGGGGAGCTGTTTTTT.

The chain employs TRBV7-6 and TRBJ1-1; TRBD1 aligns across 9 bases. Germline CDR1 and CDR2: SGHVS and FNYEAQ. The CDR3 consists of 16 residues. J was trimmed by 5 bases and V by 5 bases; bases with no gene match: 12. The CDR3 sequence: CASSRTRDREETEAFF. The CDR3, as DNA: TGTGCCAGCAGCCGCACCCGGGACAGGGAGGAGACTGAAGCTTTCTTT.

CDR3 nucleotides: TGTGCCAGCAGCTTAGCAGGACGTTATAGCAATCAGCCCCAGCATTTT. Translated: CASSLAGRYSNQPQHF. The V call is TRBV7-6, the J call TRBJ1-5; D is ambiguous. Trimming took off 0 bases at V and 0 bases at J, with 9 bases between the two ends. Germline lookup yields CDR1 SGHVS and CDR2 FNYEAQ. The CDR3 runs 16 residues. The complete variable domain, with remaining parts taken from reference TRBV7-6 and TRBJ1-5, reads GAGVSQSPRYKVTKRGQDVALRCDPISGHVSLYWYRQALGQGPEFLTYFNYEAQQDKSGLPNDRFSAERPEGSISTLTIQRTEQRDSAMYRCASSLAGRYSNQPQHFGDGTRLSIL.

The sample holds one count of this clone. The chain combines TRBV7-9 with TRBJ2-1, with D tentatively TRBD2 (5 bases). This CDR3 region has 11 residues. The V end was cut by 5 bases, the J end by 12 bases, with 11 bases between. The germline V gene has CDR1 SEHNR and CDR2 FQNEAQ (reference sequence). CDR3 loop: CASSPSEGQFF. The CDR3 nucleotides are TGTGCCAGCAGCCCCAGTGAGGGGCAGTTCTTC.

V and J are TRBV6-5 and TRBJ2-1; 7 nucleotides line up with TRBD2. The junction had 9 bases not matched to a gene; V was cut back by 0 bases and J by 7 bases. Germline CDR1 MNHEY, CDR2 SVGAGI. The CDR3 runs 16 residues. This chain's CDR3 is CASSYSRVAGLNEQFF. In nucleotides, the CDR3 is TGTGCCAGCAGTTACTCGAGGGTAGCGGGTCTGAATGAGCAGTTCTTC.

J is TRBJ1-5 and V is TRBV11-3, with 7 positions matching TRBD1. This CDR3 spans 20 amino acids. Germline CDR1 is SGHNT and CDR2 is YENEEA. Losses at the gene ends were 0 bases for V and 0 bases for J; bases not matched to a gene: 14. In DNA, the CDR3 is TGTGCCAGCAGCTTAGATCTCCCCCGGACAGGCCCTTATAGCAATCAGCCCCAGCATTTT. Protein sequence: CASSLDLPRTGPYSNQPQHF.

This clone was detected a few times. The rearrangement uses TRBV25-1 and TRBJ2-6; D possibly corresponds to TRBD1 (6 bases). In germline, CDR1 is MGHDK, CDR2 SYGVNS. Deletions cut 4 bases from V and 0 bases from J, with 13 bases between. The CDR3 sequence is 17 residues long. CDR3 sequence: CASSARQANSGANVLTF. The CDR3 coding sequence is TGTGCCAGCAGTGCCCGACAGGCCAACTCTGGGGCCAACGTCCTGACTTTC.

V gene TRBV7-2 combines with J gene TRBJ1-2; D uncertain. CDR3 size: 15 residues. Trimming pared 1 base from V and 0 bases from J, leaving 9 bases between. Germline V gene data show CDR1 as SGHTA and CDR2 as FQGNSA. The CDR3 loop reads CASSLEQQANYGYTF. The CDR3 DNA sequence: TGTGCCAGCAGCTTAGAACAGCAGGCTAACTATGGCTACACCTTC.

This clone is a singleton in its sample. V usage is TRBV30 and J usage is TRBJ2-1, with a weak D call TRBD2 (8 bases). This CDR3 region has 15 residues. Per the germline V gene, CDR1 is GTSNPN and CDR2 is SVGIG (reference sequence). Trimming shortened V by 2 bases and J by 5 bases, and 16 bases separated the two germline ends. The CDR3 region has the DNA TGTGCCTGGAGTTTCGGGGGGGACAGAAACAATGAGCAGTTCTTC. As protein: CAWSFGGDRNNEQFF.

This clone was recorded once. V is TRBV6-1 and J is TRBJ1-2; D remains ambiguous. CDR1 is MNHNS and CDR2 is SASEGT in the germline V gene. The CDR3 spans 11 residues. V was trimmed by 7 bases and J by 13 bases, leaving 16 bases between them. CDR3 in amino acids: CASKKSREGTF. Here the CDR3 DNA reads TGTGCCAGCAAGAAATCTCGGGAGGGCACCTTC.

The chain has TRBV5-3 and TRBJ2-4, with D perhaps matching TRBD1 (5 bases). TRBV5-3 is placed among ORFs of uncertain function. V shed 1 base and J shed 0 bases, with 14 bases lying between them. There are 17 residues in the CDR3. The CDR3 protein is CARSLNQDTLAKNIQYF. The CDR3 region has the DNA TGTGCCAGAAGCTTGAATCAGGACACCTTAGCCAAAAACATTCAGTACTTC.

This chain joins TRBV6-5 and TRBJ2-2; D unresolved. V was trimmed by 7 bases and J by 5 bases, leaving 11 bases between them. This CDR3 spans 13 amino acids. CDR1 is MNHEY, CDR2 SVGAGI, per germline. The CDR3 bases are TGTGCCAGCAAAATCGACTGGACCGGGGAGCTGTTTTTT. Translation gives CASKIDWTGELFF.

The chain employs TRBV2 and TRBJ2-7; TRBD1 agrees at 10 bases. The V and J ends lost 6 bases and 0 bases, in that order; junction bases with no gene match: 5. This CDR3 has 15 amino acids. CDR1 and CDR2 (germline): SNHLY, FYNNEI. The CDR3: CASRGQGESSYEQYF. CDR3 DNA: TGTGCCAGCAGAGGACAGGGGGAGAGCTCCTACGAGCAGTACTTC.

The chain employs TRBV9 and TRBJ1-1, with D perhaps matching TRBD1 (5 bases). In germline, CDR1 is SGDLS, CDR2 YYNGEE. This CDR3 contains 12 residues. V was cut by 7 bases and J by 0 bases, with 7 bases left in between. CDR3 nucleotides: TGTGCCAGCGCCAGGGTGAACACTGAAGCTTTCTTT. This encodes CASARVNTEAFF.

This chain joins TRBV7-2 and TRBJ1-3, with 9 positions matching TRBD1. This CDR3 is built from 15 residues. With V trimmed by 5 bases and J by 7 bases, 9 bases remained unmatched. The germline V gene encodes CDR1 SGHTA and CDR2 FQGNSA. CDR3 sequence (DNA): TGTGCCAGCAGCCCTACAGGGGGCGCAGGCAACACCATATATTTT. This translates into CASSPTGGAGNTIYF.

The chain links TRBV11-2 to TRBJ1-2, with D unresolved. There are 17 residues in the CDR3. Germline V gives CDR1 SGHAT, CDR2 FQNNGV. The V and J ends lost 5 bases and 2 bases respectively, with 21 bases between them. CDR3 region: CASSPRPASVPNYGYTF. CDR3 sequence (DNA): TGTGCCAGCAGCCCTCGGCCGGCCAGCGTGCCCAACTATGGCTACACCTTC.